The 23 T cell receptor beta chains in this list originate from one sample, sequenced in a study of liver allograft versus peripheral blood T cells. Background on the study: Repertoires from peripheral blood of liver transplant recipients were compared with those inside their transplanted livers.

One entry per CDR3 protein results from TCRdb running MiXCR on the reads. The table shows 7,300 or so distinct CDR3 sequences, with approximately 17% occurring only once. The receptors derive from a human patient who had a liver transplant. Some T cells here may be from the graft donor.

This clonotype ranks as medium-sized (0.01 to 0.1%). J is TRBJ1-2 and V is TRBV6-5; D possibly corresponds to TRBD1 (5 bases). CDR1 and CDR2 from the germline V gene are MNHEY and SVGAGI. The germline V and J ends were trimmed by 8 bases and 5 bases, with 24 bases remaining between them. The CDR3 is 16 amino acids. The CDR3 coding sequence is TGTGCCAGCCGTCCCGGGGGTATCACAGTATTATATGGCTACACCTTC. Amino acid sequence: CASRPGGITVLYGYTF.

This clonotype has only a few counts. The chain joins TRBV7-2 to TRBJ2-3, with D uncertain. Per germline, CDR1 SGHTA and CDR2 FQGNSA. The germline V and J ends were trimmed by 5 bases and 4 bases, with 13 bases remaining between them. The CDR3 runs 14 residues. CDR3 sequence: CASSPSPRADTQYF. In DNA, the CDR3 is TGTGCCAGCAGCCCCTCGCCCCGGGCAGATACGCAGTATTTT.

This clonotype was observed many times. The V call is TRBV18, the J call TRBJ2-4, with D unresolved. With 0 bases removed from V and 1 base from J, the gap between germline ends came to 10 bases. The CDR3 spans 16 residues. CDR1 and CDR2 (germline): KGHSH, LQKENI. The CDR3 loop is CASSPPGFGAKNIQYF. CDR3 bases: TGTGCCAGCTCACCACCGGGGTTTGGGGCCAAAAACATTCAGTACTTC.

By frequency in the sample, this clonotype is medium-sized. V and J are TRBV25-1 and TRBJ1-1; 10 nucleotides align to TRBD1. The CDR3 extends over 16 amino acids. J was trimmed by 1 base and V by 5 bases; bases with no gene match: 7. Germline V CDR1 and CDR2: MGHDK, SYGVNS. CDR3 residues: CASSPVGQGRNTEAFF. CDR3 in DNA: TGTGCCAGCAGTCCAGTGGGACAGGGGAGGAACACTGAAGCTTTCTTT.

This chain joins TRBV12-3 or TRBV12-4 and TRBJ1-2; D is ambiguous. The germline V and J ends were trimmed by 10 bases and 1 base, with 7 bases remaining between them. The length of the CDR3 is 11 residues. In DNA form, the CDR3 reads TGTGCCACGCGGGTTAACTATGGCTACACCTTC. Amino acids: CATRVNYGYTF.

CDR3 DNA: TGTGCCACCAGCAGCGCCAGGACAGGGGGCACTGAAGCTTTCTTT. Protein sequence: CATSSARTGGTEAFF. The rearrangement links TRBV15 to TRBJ1-1, with TRBD1 identical over 10 bases. CDR3 size: 15 residues. Trimming took 3 bases from V and 4 from J; bases not matched to a gene: 5. CDR1 LNHNV and CDR2 YYDKDF come from the germline V gene (reference sequence).

Regarding this clonotype: This clone may be a read error of a much larger clone one base away. This rearrangement joins TRBV18 to TRBJ2-1, with D perhaps matching TRBD1 or TRBD2 (5 bases each). Germline CDR1 is KGHSH and CDR2 is LQKENI. This CDR3 spans 13 amino acids. In DNA, the CDR3 is TGTGCCAGCTCACCAGTTTTGAGGGGTGAGCAGTTATTC. Protein sequence: CASSPVLRGEQLF.

This chain connects TRBV12-3 or TRBV12-4 to TRBJ2-3; perhaps TRBD2 as D (6 bases). Trimming left V 7 bases short and J 6 bases short, with 14 bases between. This CDR3 is built from 13 residues. The CDR3 DNA reads as TGTGCCAGCATGACCTCGCTAGCGGATACGCAGTATTTT. This codes for CASMTSLADTQYF.

Details on this clonotype: This may be a read error: a much more frequent sequence differs by one nucleotide. This chain connects TRBV9 to TRBJ2-2; no reliable D call. The germline gives CDR1 SGDLS, CDR2 YYNGEE. The CDR3 is made up of 14 amino acids. In nucleotides, the CDR3 is TGTACCAGCAGCCCCCGGACCAACACCGGGGAGCTGTTTTTT. Protein product: CTSSPRTNTGELFF.

In this sample, this clonotype is medium-sized (0.01 to 0.1%). The rearrangement links TRBV28 to TRBJ1-5; no firm D call. This CDR3 spans 16 amino acids. CDR1 is MDHEN, CDR2 SYDVKM, per germline. Trimming pared 3 bases from V and 2 bases from J, leaving 14 bases between. Here the CDR3 reads CASSFKVGSGNQPQHF. The CDR3 bases are TGTGCCAGCAGTTTTAAGGTGGGCTCGGGCAATCAGCCCCAGCATTTT. Together with reference TRBV28 and TRBJ1-5, the CDR3 gives the full variable domain: DVKVTQSSRYLVKRTGEKVFLECVQDMDHENMFWYRQDPGLGLRLIYFSYDVKMKEKGDIPEGYSVSREKKERFSLILESASTNQTSMYLCASSFKVGSGNQPQHFGDGTRLSIL.

This clonotype was observed a handful of times. DNA of the CDR3: TGTGCCAGCAGCGTACGGGGAGGCGACGAGCAGTACTTC. Protein sequence: CASSVRGGDEQYF. This chain connects TRBV9 to TRBJ2-7; D perhaps matches TRBD2 (6 bases). The CDR3 spans 13 residues. Germline-derived CDR1 and CDR2 are SGDLS and YYNGEE. Trimming stripped 1 base from V and 5 bases from J, with 10 bases between.

The chain is built from TRBV19 and TRBJ1-5, with D possibly matching TRBD1 (5 bases). Germline-derived CDR1 and CDR2 are LNHDA and SQIVND (reference sequence). Between the trimmed V and J ends, which lost 8 bases and 3 bases, there was a span of 5 bases. This CDR3 is built from 11 residues. CDR3 region: CASGANQPQHF. The CDR3 DNA reads TGTGCCAGTGGGGCCAATCAGCCCCAGCATTTT.

In its sample, this clonotype is medium-sized (0.01 to 0.1%). This chain uses TRBV6-2 or TRBV6-3 with TRBJ1-3; D gene uncertain. V was pared by 6 bases and J by 1 base, with 7 bases between. The CDR3 spans 13 residues. Per germline, CDR1 MNHEY and CDR2 SVGEGT. CDR3 DNA sequence: TGTGCCAGCAGCCGTCCTTCTGGAAACACCATATATTTT. It specifies CASSRPSGNTIYF.

Regarding this clonotype: A much larger clone lies a single base off, so this may be a read error. The V call is TRBV9, the J call TRBJ2-1, with a weak D call TRBD2 (5 bases). Trimming took off 4 bases at V and 6 bases at J, with 20 bases between the two ends. The germline gives CDR1 SGDLS, CDR2 YYNGEE. The CDR3 consists of 16 residues. CDR3 in amino acids: CASSPRRLSPGNEQFF. The CDR3 nucleotides are TGTGCCAGCAGCCCAAGGAGGCTGAGTCCAGGCAATGAGCAGTTCTTC.

By proportion, this clonotype is medium-sized. The rearrangement links TRBV6-1 to TRBJ1-5; 10 nucleotides line up with TRBD1. Germline V gene sequence: CDR1 MNHNS, CDR2 SASEGT. Germline trimming cut 5 bases from V and 11 bases from J; bases unmatched to any gene: 9. This CDR3 has 14 residues. The CDR3 DNA reads as TGTGCCAGCAGTTCGGACAGGGGGGGGCCGGCCCAGCATTTT. Its translation: CASSSDRGGPAQHF.

In this sample, this clonotype turned up many times. The J gene is TRBJ1-2, the V gene TRBV20-1; a possible D gene is TRBD1 (6 bases). Germline CDR1 and CDR2: DFQATT and SNEGSKA (reference sequence). Trimming took off 1 base at V and 3 bases at J, with 12 bases between the two ends. The CDR3 is 14 residues long. CDR3 sequence: CSARGGGGHYGYTF. The CDR3 DNA is TGCAGTGCTAGAGGGGGGGGGGGCCACTATGGCTACACCTTC.

This clonotype was counted a few times. The chain is built from TRBV27 and TRBJ1-2; maybe TRBD1 (5 bases). Trimming took 5 bases from V and 8 from J, leaving 15 bases between them. The CDR3 is 13 amino acids. Germline CDR1 reads MNHEY; CDR2 reads SMNVEV (reference sequence). This CDR3 is CASSPLRGAGYTF. In nucleotides, the CDR3 is TGTGCCAGCAGTCCCCTTAGAGGGGCCGGCTACACCTTC.

This clonotype was seen ten or more times. This chain uses TRBV12-5 with TRBJ1-1; D gene unclear. The germline V gene encodes CDR1 LGHNT and CDR2 FRNRAP. The CDR3 runs 14 residues. Trimming cost V 5 bases and J 6 bases, with 16 bases left between them. The CDR3 is CASGLSPNFAEAFF. The CDR3 coding sequence is TGTGCTAGTGGTCTGTCCCCAAACTTCGCTGAAGCTTTCTTT.

The CDR3 DNA follows: TGTGCCAGCACTAACGGACCCTATGGCTACACCTTC. Translating gives CASTNGPYGYTF. The V call is TRBV2, the J call TRBJ1-2; D gene unclear. V lost 7 bases and J 4 bases, leaving 10 bases between the germline ends. Germline V gives CDR1 SNHLY, CDR2 FYNNEI. CDR3 length: 12 amino acids.

This clonotype is labeled medium-sized. J is TRBJ1-1 and V is TRBV30; the D gene is possibly TRBD1 (5 bases). The CDR3 sequence is 15 residues long. Germline-derived CDR1 and CDR2 are GTSNPN and SVGIG (reference sequence). V lost 0 bases, J lost 5 bases, and 16 bases lay in between. The CDR3 reads CAWSVLPGWGTEAFF. The CDR3 DNA sequence: TGTGCCTGGAGTGTACTCCCAGGGTGGGGAACTGAAGCTTTCTTT. Combining the CDR3 with reference TRBV30 and TRBJ1-1 gives the whole variable domain SQTIHQWPATLVQPVGSPLSLECTVEGTSNPNLYWYRQAAGRGLQLLFYSVGIGQISSEVPQNLSASRPQDRQFILSSKKLLLSDSGFYLCAWSVLPGWGTEAFFGQGTRLTVV.

V is TRBV2 and J is TRBJ1-2; TRBD1 is a possible D gene (6 bases). Trimming shortened V by 2 bases and J by 5 bases, and 6 bases separated the two germline ends. This CDR3 comprises 12 residues. The germline gives CDR1 SNHLY, CDR2 FYNNEI. The DNA for the CDR3 is TGTGCCAGCAGTGAACAGGGGTATGGCTACACCTTC. Translating it yields CASSEQGYGYTF.

This clonotype ranks as medium-sized. The V and J genes are TRBV6-5 and TRBJ2-1; 11 positions agree with TRBD2. CDR1 and CDR2 from the germline V gene are MNHEY and SVGAGI. V lost 6 bases to trimming and J lost 7 bases; unmatched junction nucleotides: 8. This CDR3 is built from 15 residues. The CDR3: CASSSSGTSGNEQFF. The CDR3 DNA reads TGTGCCAGCAGCTCCTCCGGGACTAGCGGAAATGAGCAGTTCTTC.

This sequence joins TRBV2 and TRBJ1-2, with TRBD1 identical over 7 bases. Germline loops: CDR1 SNHLY, CDR2 FYNNEI. The J segment lost 5 bases and the V segment lost 8 bases, leaving 8 bases of the junction unmatched. This CDR3 contains 13 residues. As DNA, the CDR3 is TGTGCCAGCCGCTACGGGACAGCGTATGGCTACACCTTC. It codes for CASRYGTAYGYTF.